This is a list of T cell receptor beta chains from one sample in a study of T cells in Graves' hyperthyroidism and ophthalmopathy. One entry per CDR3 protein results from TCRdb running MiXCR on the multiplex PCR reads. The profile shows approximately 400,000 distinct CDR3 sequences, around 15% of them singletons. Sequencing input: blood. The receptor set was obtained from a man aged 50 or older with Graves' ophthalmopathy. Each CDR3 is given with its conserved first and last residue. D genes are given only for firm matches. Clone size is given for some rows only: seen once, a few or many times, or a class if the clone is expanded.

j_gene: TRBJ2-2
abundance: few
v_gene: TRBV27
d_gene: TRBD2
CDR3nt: TGTGCCAGCAGTTCTCCACCCTTCGGGACTAGCGGGAGTTTCTACACCGGGGAGCTGTTTTTT
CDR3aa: CASSSPPFGTSGSFYTGELFF

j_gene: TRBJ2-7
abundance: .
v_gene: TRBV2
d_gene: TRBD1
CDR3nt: TGCGCCAGCAGCCCCGGGACAGGGCCCCTCAAGCAGTACTTC
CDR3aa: CASSPGTGPLKQYF

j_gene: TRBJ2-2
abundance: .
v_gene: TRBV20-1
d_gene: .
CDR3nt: TGCAGTACTCGACTAGCGAACACCGGGGAGCTGTTTTTT
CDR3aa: CSTRLANTGELFF

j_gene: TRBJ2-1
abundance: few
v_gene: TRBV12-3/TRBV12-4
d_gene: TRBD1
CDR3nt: TGTGCCAGCAGAAGGATACTCGGGACAGGGTACAATGAGCAGTTCTTC
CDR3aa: CASRRILGTGYNEQFF

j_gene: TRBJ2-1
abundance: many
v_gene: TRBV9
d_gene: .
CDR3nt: TGTGCCAGCAGCGTAGGGACAGTCTACAATGAGCAGTTCTTC
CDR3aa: CASSVGTVYNEQFF

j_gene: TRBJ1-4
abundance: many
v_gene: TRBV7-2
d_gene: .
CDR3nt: TGTGCCAGCAGCTTACGGCAGGCCGCAACTAATGAAAAACTGTTTTTT
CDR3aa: CASSLRQAATNEKLFF

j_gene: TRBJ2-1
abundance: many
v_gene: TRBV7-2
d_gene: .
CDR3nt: TGTGCCAGCAGCTCCAACCTACTAGCTACCGAGCAGTTCTTC
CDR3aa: CASSSNLLATEQFF

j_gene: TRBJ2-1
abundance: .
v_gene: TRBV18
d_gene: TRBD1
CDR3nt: TGTGCCAGCTCAAAACGACAGGGGTCCTACAATGAGCAGTTCTTC
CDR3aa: CASSKRQGSYNEQFF

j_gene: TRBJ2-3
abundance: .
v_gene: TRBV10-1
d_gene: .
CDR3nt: TGCGCCAGCAGCTCCCGGTGGGTCACAGATACGCAGTATTTT
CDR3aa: CASSSRWVTDTQYF

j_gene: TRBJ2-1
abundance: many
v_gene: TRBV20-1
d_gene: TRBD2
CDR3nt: TGCAGTGCAACGGACAGCTGGACTAGCGGGAGCGGGAATGAGCAGTTCTTC
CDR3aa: CSATDSWTSGSGNEQFF

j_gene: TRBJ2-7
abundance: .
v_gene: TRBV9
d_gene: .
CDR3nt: TGTGCCAGCAGCGTAGCCGAAACTACAGGGCTCTACGAGCAGTACTTC
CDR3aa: CASSVAETTGLYEQYF

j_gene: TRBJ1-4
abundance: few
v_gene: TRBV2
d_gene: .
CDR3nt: TGTGCCAGCAGAAGGGGGGGGCTTGGTGAAAAACTGTTTTTT
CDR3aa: CASRRGGLGEKLFF

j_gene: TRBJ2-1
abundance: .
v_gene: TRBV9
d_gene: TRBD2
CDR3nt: TGTGCCAGCAGCGCGGGACTAGCCTACAATGAGCAGTTCTTC
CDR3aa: CASSAGLAYNEQFF

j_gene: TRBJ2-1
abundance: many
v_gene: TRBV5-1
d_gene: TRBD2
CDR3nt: TGCGCCAGCAGCGCCGGGACTATGAATGAGCAGTTCTTC
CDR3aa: CASSAGTMNEQFF

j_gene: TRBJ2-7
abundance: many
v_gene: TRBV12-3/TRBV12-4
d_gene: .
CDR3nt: TGTGCCAGCAGTTTCAGCAGGGAGCTCGAGCAGTACTTC
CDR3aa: CASSFSRELEQYF

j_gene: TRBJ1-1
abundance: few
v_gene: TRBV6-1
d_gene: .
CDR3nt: TGTGCCAGCAGATCAGGGGTGAACACTGAAGCTTTCTTT
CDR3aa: CASRSGVNTEAFF

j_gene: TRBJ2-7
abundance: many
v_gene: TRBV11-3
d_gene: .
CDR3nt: TGTGCCAGCAGCTTAGGTTACAACACAGGGAGCCCCTACGAGCAGTACTTC
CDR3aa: CASSLGYNTGSPYEQYF

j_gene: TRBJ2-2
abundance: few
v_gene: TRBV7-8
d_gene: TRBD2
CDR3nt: TGTGCCAGCAGCTGGCTTACTAGCGCCGCGAACACCGGGGAGCTGTTTTTT
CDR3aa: CASSWLTSAANTGELFF